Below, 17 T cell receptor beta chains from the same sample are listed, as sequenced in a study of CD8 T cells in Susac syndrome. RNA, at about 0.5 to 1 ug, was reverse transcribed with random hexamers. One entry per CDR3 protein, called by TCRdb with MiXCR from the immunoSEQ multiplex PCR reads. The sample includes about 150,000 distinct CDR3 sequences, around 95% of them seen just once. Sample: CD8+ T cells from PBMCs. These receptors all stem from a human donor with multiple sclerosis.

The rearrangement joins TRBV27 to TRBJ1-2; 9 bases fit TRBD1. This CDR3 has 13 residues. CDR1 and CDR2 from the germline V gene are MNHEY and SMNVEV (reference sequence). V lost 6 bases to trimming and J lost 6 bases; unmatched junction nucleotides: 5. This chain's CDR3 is CASRGDRVDGYTF. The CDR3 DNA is TGTGCCAGCAGAGGGGACAGGGTGGATGGCTACACCTTC.

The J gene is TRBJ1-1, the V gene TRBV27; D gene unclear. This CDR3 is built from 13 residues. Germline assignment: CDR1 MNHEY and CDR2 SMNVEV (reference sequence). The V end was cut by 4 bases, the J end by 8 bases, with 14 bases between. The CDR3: CASSSSPRKEAFF. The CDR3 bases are TGTGCCAGCAGTTCCTCCCCAAGGAAAGAAGCTTTCTTT.

CDR3 nucleotide sequence: TGTGCCAGCAGCCTCCGGGGGGGCCCTGAGCAGTTCTTC. Encoded protein: CASSLRGGPEQFF. The J gene is TRBJ2-1, the V gene TRBV9; 8 positions agree with TRBD2. Germline CDR1 reads SGDLS; CDR2 reads YYNGEE. The junction had 6 bases not matched to a gene; V was cut back by 4 bases and J by 9 bases. The CDR3 sequence is 13 residues long.

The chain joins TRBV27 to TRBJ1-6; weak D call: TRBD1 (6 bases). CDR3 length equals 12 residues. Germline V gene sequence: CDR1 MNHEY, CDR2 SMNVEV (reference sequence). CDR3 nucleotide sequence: TGTGCTGCAGGGGATATACTCTCTCCCCTCCACTTT. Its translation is CAAGDILSPLHF.

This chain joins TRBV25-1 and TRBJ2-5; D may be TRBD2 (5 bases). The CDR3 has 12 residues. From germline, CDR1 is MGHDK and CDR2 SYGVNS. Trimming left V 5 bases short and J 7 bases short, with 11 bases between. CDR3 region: CASSNPRGTQYF. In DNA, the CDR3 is TGTGCCAGCAGTAACCCCCGGGGGACCCAGTACTTC.

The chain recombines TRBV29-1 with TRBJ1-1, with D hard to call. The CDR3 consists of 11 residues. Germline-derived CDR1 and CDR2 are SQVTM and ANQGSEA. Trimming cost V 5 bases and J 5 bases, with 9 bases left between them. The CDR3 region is CSVNWGTEAFF. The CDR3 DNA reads TGCAGCGTTAATTGGGGTACTGAAGCTTTCTTT.

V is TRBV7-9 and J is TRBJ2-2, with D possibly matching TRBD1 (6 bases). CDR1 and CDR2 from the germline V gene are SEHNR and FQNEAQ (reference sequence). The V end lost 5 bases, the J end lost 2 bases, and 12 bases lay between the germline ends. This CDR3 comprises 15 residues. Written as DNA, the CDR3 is TGTGCCAGCAGCCAAATACAGGGTAACACCGGGGAGCTGTTTTTT. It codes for CASSQIQGNTGELFF.

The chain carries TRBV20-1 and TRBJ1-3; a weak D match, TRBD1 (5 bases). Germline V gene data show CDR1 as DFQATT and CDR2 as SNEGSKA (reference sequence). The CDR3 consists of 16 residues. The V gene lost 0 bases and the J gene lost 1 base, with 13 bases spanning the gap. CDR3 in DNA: TGCAGTGCTAGAGATACTGCGGGGGTTTCTGGAAACACCATATATTTT. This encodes CSARDTAGVSGNTIYF.

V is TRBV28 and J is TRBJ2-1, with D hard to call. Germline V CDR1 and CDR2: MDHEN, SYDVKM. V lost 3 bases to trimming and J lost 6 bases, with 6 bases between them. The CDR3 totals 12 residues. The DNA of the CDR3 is TGTGCCAGCAGTTTCCGAGTCAATGAGCAGTTCTTC. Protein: CASSFRVNEQFF.

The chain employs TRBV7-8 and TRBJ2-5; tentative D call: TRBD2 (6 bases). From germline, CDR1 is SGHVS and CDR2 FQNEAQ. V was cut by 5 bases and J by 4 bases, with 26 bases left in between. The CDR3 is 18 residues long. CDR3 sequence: CASSPGWEAQKGGETQYF. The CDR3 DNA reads TGTGCCAGCAGCCCAGGATGGGAGGCCCAGAAGGGAGGAGAGACCCAGTACTTC.

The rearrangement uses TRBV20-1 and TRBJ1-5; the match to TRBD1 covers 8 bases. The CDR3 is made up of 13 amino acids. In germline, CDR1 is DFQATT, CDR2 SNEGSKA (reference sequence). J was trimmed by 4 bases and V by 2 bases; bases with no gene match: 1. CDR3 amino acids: CSARQGANQPQHF. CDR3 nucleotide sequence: TGCAGTGCTAGACAGGGGGCGAATCAGCCCCAGCATTTT.

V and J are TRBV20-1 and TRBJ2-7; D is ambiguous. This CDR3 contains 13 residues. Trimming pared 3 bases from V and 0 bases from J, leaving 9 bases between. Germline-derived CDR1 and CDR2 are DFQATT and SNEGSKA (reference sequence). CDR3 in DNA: TGCAGTGCTAGGGAGACAAGCTCCTACGAGCAGTACTTC. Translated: CSARETSSYEQYF.

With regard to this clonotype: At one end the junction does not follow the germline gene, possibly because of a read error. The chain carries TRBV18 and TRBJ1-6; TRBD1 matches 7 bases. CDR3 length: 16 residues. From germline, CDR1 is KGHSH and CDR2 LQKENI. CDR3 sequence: CDSSQQGSSYNSPLHF. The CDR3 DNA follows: TGTGACAGCTCACAACAGGGGAGCTCCTATAATTCACCCCTCCACTTT.

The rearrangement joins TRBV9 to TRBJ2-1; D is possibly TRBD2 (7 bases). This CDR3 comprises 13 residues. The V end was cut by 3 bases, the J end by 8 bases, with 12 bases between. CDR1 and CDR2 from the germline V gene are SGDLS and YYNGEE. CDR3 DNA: TGTGCCAGCAGCGCGGGGGGCCCCGATGAGCAGTTCTTC. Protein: CASSAGGPDEQFF.

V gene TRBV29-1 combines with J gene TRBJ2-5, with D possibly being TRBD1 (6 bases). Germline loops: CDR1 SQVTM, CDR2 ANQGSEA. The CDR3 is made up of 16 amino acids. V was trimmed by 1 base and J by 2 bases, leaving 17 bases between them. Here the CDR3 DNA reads TGCAGCGTTGAAGGGACGGACAGTCGGCGGCAAGAGACCCAGTACTTC. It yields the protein CSVEGTDSRRQETQYF.

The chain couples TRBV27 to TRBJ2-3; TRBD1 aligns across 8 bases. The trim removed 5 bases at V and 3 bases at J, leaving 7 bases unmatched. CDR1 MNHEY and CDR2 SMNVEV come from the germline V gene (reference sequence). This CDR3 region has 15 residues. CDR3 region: CASSVGQGVTDTQYF. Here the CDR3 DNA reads TGTGCCAGCAGTGTAGGACAGGGTGTTACAGATACGCAGTATTTT.

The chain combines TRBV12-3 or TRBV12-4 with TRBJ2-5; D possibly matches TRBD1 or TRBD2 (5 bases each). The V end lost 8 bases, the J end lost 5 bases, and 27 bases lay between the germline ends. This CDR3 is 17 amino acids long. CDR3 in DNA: TGTGCCAGCTCAACCCGAAGATCGGGACCTCAAGAGGAGACCCAGTACTTC. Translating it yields CASSTRRSGPQEETQYF.